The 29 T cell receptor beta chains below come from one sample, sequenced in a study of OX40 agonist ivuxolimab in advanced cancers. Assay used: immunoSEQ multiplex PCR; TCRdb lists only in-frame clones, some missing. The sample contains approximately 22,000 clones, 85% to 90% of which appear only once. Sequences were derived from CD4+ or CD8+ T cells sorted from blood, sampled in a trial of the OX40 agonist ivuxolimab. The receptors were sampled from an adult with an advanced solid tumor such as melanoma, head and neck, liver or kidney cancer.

The CDR3 here is CASSLSGTEAFF. The CDR3, as DNA: TGTGCCAGCAGCTTGTCGGGCACTGAAGCTTTCTTT. This chain connects TRBV11-2 to TRBJ1-1, with no clear D. CDR3 length equals 12 residues. Germline V gives CDR1 SGHAT, CDR2 FQNNGV. V lost 3 bases to trimming and J lost 4 bases, with 6 bases between them.

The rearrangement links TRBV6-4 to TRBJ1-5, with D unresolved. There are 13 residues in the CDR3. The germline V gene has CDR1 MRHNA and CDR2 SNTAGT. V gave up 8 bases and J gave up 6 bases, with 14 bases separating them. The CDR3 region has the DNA TGTGCCAGCTCCGTTTCGACGGGTCAGCCCCAGCATTTT. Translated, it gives CASSVSTGQPQHF.

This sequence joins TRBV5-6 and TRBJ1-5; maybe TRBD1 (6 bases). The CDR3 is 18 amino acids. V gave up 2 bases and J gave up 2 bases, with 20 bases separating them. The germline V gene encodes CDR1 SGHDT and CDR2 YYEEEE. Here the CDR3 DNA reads TGTGCCAGCAGCTTCCCACATTTAGGGAGACAGGGCAATCAGCCCCAGCATTTT. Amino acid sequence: CASSFPHLGRQGNQPQHF.

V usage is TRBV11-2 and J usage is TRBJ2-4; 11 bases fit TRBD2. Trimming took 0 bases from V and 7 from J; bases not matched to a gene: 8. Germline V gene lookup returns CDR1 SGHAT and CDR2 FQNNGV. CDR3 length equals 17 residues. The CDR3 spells CASSLDPLAGAGNIQYF. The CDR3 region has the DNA TGTGCCAGCAGCTTAGATCCACTAGCGGGGGCGGGGAACATTCAGTACTTC.

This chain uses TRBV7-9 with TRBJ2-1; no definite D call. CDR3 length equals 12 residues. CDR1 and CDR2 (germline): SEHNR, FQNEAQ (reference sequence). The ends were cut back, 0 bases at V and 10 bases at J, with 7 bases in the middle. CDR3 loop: CASSLASAEQFF. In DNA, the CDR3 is TGTGCCAGCAGCTTAGCGTCGGCAGAGCAGTTCTTC.

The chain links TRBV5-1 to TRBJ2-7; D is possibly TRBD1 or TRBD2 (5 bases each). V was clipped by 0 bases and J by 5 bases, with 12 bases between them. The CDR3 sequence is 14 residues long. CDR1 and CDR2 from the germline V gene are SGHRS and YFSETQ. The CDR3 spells CASSLGIGDDEQYF. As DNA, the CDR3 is TGCGCCAGCAGCTTGGGGATAGGGGACGACGAGCAGTACTTC.

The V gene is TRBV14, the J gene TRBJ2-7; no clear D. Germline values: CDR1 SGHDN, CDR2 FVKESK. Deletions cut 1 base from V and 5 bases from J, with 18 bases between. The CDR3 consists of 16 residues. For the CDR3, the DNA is TGTGCCAGCAGCCAAGGGGTTGCCTGGAACAGCGACGAGCAGTACTTC. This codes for CASSQGVAWNSDEQYF.

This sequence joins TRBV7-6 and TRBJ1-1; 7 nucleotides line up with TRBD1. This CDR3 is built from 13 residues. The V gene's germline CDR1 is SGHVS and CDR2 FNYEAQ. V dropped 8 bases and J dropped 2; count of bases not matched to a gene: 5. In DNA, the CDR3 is TGTGCCAGCGCAGGGGGGCCCAACACTGAAGCTTTCTTT. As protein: CASAGGPNTEAFF.

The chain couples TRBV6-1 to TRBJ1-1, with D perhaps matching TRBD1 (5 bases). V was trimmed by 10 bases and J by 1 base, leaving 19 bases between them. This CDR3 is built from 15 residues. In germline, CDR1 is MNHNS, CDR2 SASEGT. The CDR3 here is CAILGLVGGNTEAFF. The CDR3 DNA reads TGTGCCATCCTCGGCTTAGTTGGGGGGAACACTGAAGCTTTCTTT.

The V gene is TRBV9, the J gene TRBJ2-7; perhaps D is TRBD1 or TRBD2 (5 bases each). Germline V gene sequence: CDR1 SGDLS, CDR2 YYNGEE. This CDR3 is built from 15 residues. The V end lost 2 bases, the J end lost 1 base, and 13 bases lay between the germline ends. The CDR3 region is CASSVGVGVSYEQYF. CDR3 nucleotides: TGTGCCAGCAGCGTCGGGGTAGGGGTTTCCTACGAGCAGTACTTC.

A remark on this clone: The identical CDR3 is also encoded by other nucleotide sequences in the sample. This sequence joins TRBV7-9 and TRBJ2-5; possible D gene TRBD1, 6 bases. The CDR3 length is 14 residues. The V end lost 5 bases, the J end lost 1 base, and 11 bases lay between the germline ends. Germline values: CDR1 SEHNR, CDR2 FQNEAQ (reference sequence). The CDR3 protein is CASSPRDIQETQYF. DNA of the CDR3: TGTGCCAGCAGCCCTCGGGACATCCAAGAGACCCAGTACTTC. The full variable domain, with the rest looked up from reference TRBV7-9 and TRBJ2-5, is DTGVSQNPRHKITKRGQNVTFRCDPISEHNRLYWYRQTLGQGPEFLTYFQNEAQLEKSRLLSDRFSAERPKGSFSTLEIQRTEQGDSAMYLCASSPRDIQETQYFGPGTRLLVL.

CDR3 loop: CASSPDGRTGVADTQYF. The CDR3 nucleotides are TGTGCCAGTAGTCCAGATGGGAGGACAGGGGTCGCAGATACGCAGTATTTT. The genes are TRBV19 and TRBJ2-3; 9 positions agree with TRBD1. V shed 5 bases and J 4 bases; nucleotides not matched to a gene: 13. The CDR3 loop spans 17 amino acids. Germline lookup yields CDR1 LNHDA and CDR2 SQIVND (reference sequence).

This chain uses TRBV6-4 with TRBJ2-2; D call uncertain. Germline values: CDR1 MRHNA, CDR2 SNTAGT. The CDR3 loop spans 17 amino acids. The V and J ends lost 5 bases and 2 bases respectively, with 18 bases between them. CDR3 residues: CASSFGPYEPNTGELFF. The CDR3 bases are TGTGCCAGCAGTTTTGGACCCTACGAGCCTAACACCGGGGAGCTGTTTTTT.

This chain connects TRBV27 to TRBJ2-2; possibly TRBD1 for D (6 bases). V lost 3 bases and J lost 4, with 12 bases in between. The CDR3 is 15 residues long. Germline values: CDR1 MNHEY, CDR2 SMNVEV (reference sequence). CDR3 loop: CASSLILGATGELFF. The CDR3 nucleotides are TGTGCCAGCAGTTTGATTCTGGGGGCCACCGGGGAGCTGTTTTTT.

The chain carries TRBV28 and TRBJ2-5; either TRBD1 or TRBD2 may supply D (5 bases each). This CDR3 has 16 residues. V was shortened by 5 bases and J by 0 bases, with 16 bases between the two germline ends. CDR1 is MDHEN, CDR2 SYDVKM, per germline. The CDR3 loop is CASSPRGREYQETQYF. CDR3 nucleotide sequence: TGTGCCAGCAGTCCCCGAGGCAGGGAGTACCAAGAGACCCAGTACTTC.

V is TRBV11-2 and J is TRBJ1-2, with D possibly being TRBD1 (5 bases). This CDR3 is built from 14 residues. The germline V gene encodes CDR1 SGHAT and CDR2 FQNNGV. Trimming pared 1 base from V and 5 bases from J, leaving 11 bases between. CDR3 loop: CASSLGGTQYGYTF. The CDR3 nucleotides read TGTGCCAGCAGCTTAGGCGGGACGCAGTATGGCTACACCTTC.

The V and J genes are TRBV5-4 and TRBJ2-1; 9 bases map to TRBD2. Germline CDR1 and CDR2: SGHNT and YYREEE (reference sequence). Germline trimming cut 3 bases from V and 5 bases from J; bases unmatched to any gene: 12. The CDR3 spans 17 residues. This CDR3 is CASSWTAGGLTHNEQFF. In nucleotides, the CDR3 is TGTGCCAGCAGCTGGACAGCGGGGGGCCTAACCCACAATGAGCAGTTCTTC.

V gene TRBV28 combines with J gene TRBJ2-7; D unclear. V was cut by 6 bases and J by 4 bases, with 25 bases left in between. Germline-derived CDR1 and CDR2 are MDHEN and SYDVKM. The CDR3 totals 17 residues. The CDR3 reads CASSNTRVAKPTYEQYF. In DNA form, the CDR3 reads TGTGCCAGCAGCAACACCCGGGTCGCTAAACCCACTTACGAGCAGTACTTC. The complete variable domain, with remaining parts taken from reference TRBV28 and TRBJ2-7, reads DVKVTQSSRYLVKRTGEKVFLECVQDMDHENMFWYRQDPGLGLRLIYFSYDVKMKEKGDIPEGYSVSREKKERFSLILESASTNQTSMYLCASSNTRVAKPTYEQYFGPGTRLTVT.

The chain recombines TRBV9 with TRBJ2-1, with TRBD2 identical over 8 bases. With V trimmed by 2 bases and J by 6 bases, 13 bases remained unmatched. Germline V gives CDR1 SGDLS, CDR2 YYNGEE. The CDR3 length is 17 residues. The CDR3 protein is CASSVERGGYFLNEQFF. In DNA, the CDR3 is TGTGCCAGCAGCGTGGAACGGGGGGGCTATTTTCTCAATGAGCAGTTCTTC.

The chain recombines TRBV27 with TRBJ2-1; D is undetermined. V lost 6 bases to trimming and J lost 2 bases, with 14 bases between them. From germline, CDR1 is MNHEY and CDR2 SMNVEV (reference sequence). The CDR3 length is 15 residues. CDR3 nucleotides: TGTGCCAGCAGATCTACGATGCCCACCTACAATGAGCAGTTCTTC. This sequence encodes CASRSTMPTYNEQFF.

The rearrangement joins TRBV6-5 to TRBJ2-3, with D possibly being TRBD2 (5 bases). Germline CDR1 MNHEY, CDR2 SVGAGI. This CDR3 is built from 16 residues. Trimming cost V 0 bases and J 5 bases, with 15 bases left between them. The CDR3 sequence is CASSYSKDWRGDTQYF. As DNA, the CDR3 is TGTGCCAGCAGTTACTCGAAGGACTGGCGAGGAGATACGCAGTATTTT.

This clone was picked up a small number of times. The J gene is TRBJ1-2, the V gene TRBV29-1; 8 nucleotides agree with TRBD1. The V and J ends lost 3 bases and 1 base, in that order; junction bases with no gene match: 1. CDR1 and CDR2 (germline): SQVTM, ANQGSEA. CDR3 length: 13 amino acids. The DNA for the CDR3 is TGCAGCGTTGACGGACAGGGTAACTATGGCTACACCTTC. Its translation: CSVDGQGNYGYTF.

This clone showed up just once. The CDR3 here is CASSFSDSPHQPQHF. The CDR3 bases are TGTGCCAGTAGTTTTTCGGACAGCCCACATCAGCCCCAGCATTTT. The rearrangement links TRBV19 to TRBJ1-5; D perhaps matches TRBD1 (6 bases). The germline CDR1 and CDR2 sequences are LNHDA and SQIVND (reference sequence). V dropped 5 bases and J dropped 5 bases, with 16 bases sitting between them. CDR3 length: 15 amino acids.

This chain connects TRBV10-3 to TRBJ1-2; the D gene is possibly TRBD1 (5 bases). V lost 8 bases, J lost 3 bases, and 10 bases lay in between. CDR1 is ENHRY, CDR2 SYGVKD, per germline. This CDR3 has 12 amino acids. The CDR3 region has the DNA TGTGCCATCGCCGGGACGGACTATGGCTACACCTTC. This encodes CAIAGTDYGYTF.

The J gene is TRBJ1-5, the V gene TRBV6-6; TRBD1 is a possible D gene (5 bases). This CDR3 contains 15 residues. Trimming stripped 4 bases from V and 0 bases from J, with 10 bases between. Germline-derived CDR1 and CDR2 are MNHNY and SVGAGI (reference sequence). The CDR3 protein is CASSWGLDSNQPQHF. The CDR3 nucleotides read TGTGCCAGCAGTTGGGGACTGGATAGCAATCAGCCCCAGCATTTT.

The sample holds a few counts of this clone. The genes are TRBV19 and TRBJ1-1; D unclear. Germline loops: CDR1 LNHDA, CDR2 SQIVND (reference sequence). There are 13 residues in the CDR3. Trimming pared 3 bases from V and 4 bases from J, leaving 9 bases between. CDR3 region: CASSIMQATEAFF. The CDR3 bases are TGTGCCAGTAGTATTATGCAGGCCACTGAAGCTTTCTTT.

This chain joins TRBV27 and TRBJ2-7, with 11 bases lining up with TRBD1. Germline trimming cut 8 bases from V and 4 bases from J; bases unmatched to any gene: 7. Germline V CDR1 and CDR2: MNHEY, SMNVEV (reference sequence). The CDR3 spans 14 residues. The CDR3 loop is CASGTGTGGYEQYF. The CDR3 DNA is TGTGCCAGCGGGACCGGGACAGGGGGTTACGAGCAGTACTTC.

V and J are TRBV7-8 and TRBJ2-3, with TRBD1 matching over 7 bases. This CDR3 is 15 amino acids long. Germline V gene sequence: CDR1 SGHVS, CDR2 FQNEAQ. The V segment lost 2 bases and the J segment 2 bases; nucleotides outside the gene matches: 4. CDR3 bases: TGTGCCAGCAGCTTATACAGGGGCCCCACAGATACGCAGTATTTT. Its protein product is CASSLYRGPTDTQYF.

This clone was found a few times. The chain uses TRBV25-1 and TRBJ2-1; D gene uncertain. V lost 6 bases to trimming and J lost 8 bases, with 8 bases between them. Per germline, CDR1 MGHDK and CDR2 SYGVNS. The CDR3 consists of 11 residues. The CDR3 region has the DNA TGTGCCAGCAGCTCTAGTGATGAGCAGTTCTTC. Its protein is CASSSSDEQFF.